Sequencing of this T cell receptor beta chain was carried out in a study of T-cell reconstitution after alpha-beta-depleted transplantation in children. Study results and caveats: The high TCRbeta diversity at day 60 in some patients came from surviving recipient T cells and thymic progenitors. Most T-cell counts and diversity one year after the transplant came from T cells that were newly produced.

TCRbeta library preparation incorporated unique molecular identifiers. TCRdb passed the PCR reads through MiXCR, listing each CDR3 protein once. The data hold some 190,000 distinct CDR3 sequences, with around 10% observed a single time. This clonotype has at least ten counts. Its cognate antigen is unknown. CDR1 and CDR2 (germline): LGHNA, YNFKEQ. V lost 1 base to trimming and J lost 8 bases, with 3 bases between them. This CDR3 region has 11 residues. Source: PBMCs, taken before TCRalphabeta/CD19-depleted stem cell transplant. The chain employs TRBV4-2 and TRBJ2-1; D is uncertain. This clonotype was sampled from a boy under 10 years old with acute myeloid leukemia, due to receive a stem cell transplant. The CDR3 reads CASSQADEQFF. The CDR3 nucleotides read TGTGCCAGCAGCCAAGCGGATGAGCAGTTCTTC.